This TCR beta chain is from a study of cytomegalovirus exposure and HLA in healthy donors. The overall study: In a later analysis, the approximately 110 validation repertoires were reported to have used the same platform as the approximately 700 first-cohort repertoires. Study findings and constraints: Later, an analysis found that TCR clusters from the first cohort tended to co-occur in the 120 or so validation repertoires.

The method was immunoSEQ multiplex PCR; TCRdb's version includes in-frame clones alone and lacks a portion of them. The sample shows 100,000 to 150,000 clones, about 90% of them seen only once. This clone was seen a handful of times. Its antigen is undetermined. Donors came from a validation cohort of about 120 subjects, distinct from the first 666-subject cohort. The germline gives CDR1 SGHRS, CDR2 YFSETQ. The CDR3 is 13 amino acids. V was pared by 0 bases and J by 5 bases, with 8 bases between. The sequencing input was PBMCs. The V call is TRBV5-1, the J call TRBJ1-1; no clear D. This clonotype originated in a young man in good health and CMV-seronegative. CDR3: CASSLAVGTEAFF. The CDR3 nucleotides read TGCGCCAGCAGCTTGGCCGTCGGGACTGAAGCTTTCTTT.